This entry lists 8 T cell receptor beta chains sequenced from one sample in a study of cytotoxic CD8 clonotypes in ibrutinib-treated CLL. Sequencing used immunoSEQ multiplex PCR; TCRdb keeps in-frame clones, though not all of them. Here the sample spans roughly 200,000 clones, 65% to 80% being singletons. The material was PBMCs, obtained after 12 months of ibrutinib treatment. The receptors come from a human donor with chronic lymphocytic leukemia.

The V call is TRBV7-2, the J call TRBJ1-2; D gene unclear. V lost 4 bases and J lost 0, with 9 bases in between. Looked up from germline, CDR1 is SGHTA and CDR2 is FQGNSA. CDR3 length: 14 amino acids. CDR3: CASSSGRTNYGYTF. The CDR3 DNA sequence: TGTGCCAGCAGCTCAGGTCGAACTAACTATGGCTACACCTTC.

The chain has TRBV7-3 and TRBJ2-2, with 13 positions matching TRBD2. CDR3 length: 16 amino acids. Germline assignment: CDR1 SGHTA and CDR2 FQGTGA. After removal of 4 bases from V and 6 bases from J, the junction contained 5 bases not matched to a gene. This CDR3 is CASSSPGLAGPGELFF. CDR3 coding DNA: TGTGCCAGCAGCTCGCCGGGACTAGCGGGACCCGGGGAGCTGTTTTTT. Combining the CDR3 with reference TRBV7-3 and TRBJ2-2 gives the whole variable domain GAGVSQTPSNKVTEKGKYVELRCDPISGHTALYWYRQSLGQGPEFLIYFQGTGAADDSGLPNDRFFAVRPEGSVSTLKIQRTERGDSAVYLCASSSPGLAGPGELFFGEGSRLTVL.

This chain links TRBV6-5 with TRBJ1-5; D call uncertain. The CDR3 extends over 15 amino acids. Trimming took off 2 bases at V and 0 bases at J, with 8 bases between the two ends. Germline lookup yields CDR1 MNHEY and CDR2 SVGAGI. The CDR3 loop is CASSYRINSNQPQHF. The CDR3 DNA reads TGTGCCAGCAGTTACAGGATCAATAGCAATCAGCCCCAGCATTTT.

V gene TRBV2 combines with J gene TRBJ2-7; 8 bases are shared with TRBD1. V trimming: 6 bases; J trimming: 6 bases; junction bases outside the gene matches: 1. The CDR3 extends over 11 amino acids. Germline CDR1 SNHLY, CDR2 FYNNEI. DNA of the CDR3: TGTGCCAGCAGAACAGGGGGCGAGCAGTACTTC. It is translated as CASRTGGEQYF. The whole variable domain, remainder taken from reference TRBV2 and TRBJ2-7, is EPEVTQTPSHQVTQMGQEVILRCVPISNHLYFYWYRQILGQKVEFLVSFYNNEISEKSEIFDDQFSVERPDGSNFTLKIRSTKLEDSAMYFCASRTGGEQYFGPGTRLTVT.

There are a few counts of this clone. The chain links TRBV5-4 to TRBJ1-3; D remains ambiguous. Germline V gene lookup returns CDR1 SGHNT and CDR2 YYREEE (reference sequence). The CDR3 spans 13 residues. V was clipped by 3 bases and J by 1 base, with 5 bases between them. In nucleotides, the CDR3 is TGTGCCAGCAGCTGGACTTCTGGAAACACCATATATTTT. The encoded protein is CASSWTSGNTIYF.

This clone was detected only once. The genes are TRBV7-3 and TRBJ1-1; D ambiguous. CDR1 and CDR2 (germline): SGHTA, FQGTGA. The CDR3 runs 14 residues. The V and J ends lost 0 bases and 0 bases respectively, with 5 bases between them. CDR3 sequence (DNA): TGTGCCAGCAGCTTAACAGAATTGAACACTGAAGCTTTCTTT. Encoded protein: CASSLTELNTEAFF.

The table lists this clone with a few counts. This sample includes further DNA sequences coding for the same CDR3. CDR3 sequence (DNA): TGTGCCAGCTCTCCCGACAGACTCACAGATACGCAGTATTTT. Amino acid sequence: CASSPDRLTDTQYF. The chain combines TRBV18 with TRBJ2-3, with D perhaps matching TRBD1 (5 bases). CDR1 is KGHSH and CDR2 is LQKENI in the germline V gene. The CDR3 is made up of 14 amino acids. V dropped 6 bases and J dropped 2 bases, with 12 bases sitting between them.

This clone came up a few times. The J gene is TRBJ1-5, the V gene TRBV6-5; D is unresolved. CDR1 and CDR2 (germline): MNHEY, SVGAGI. This CDR3 comprises 15 residues. The ends were cut back, 0 bases at V and 3 bases at J, with 9 bases in the middle. CDR3 in amino acids: CASSYSRAFNQPQHF. As DNA, the CDR3 is TGTGCCAGCAGTTACTCGAGGGCTTTCAATCAGCCCCAGCATTTT.